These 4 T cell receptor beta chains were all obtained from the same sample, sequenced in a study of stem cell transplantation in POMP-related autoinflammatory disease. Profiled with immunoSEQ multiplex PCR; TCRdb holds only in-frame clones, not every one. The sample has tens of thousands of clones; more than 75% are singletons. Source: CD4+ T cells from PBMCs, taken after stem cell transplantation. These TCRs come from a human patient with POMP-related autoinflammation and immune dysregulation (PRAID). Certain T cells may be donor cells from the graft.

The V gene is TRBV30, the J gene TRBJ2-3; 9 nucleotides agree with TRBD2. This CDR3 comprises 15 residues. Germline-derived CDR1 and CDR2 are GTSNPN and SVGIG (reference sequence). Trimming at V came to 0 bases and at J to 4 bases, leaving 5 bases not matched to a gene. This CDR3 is CAWSVPSGNSDTQYF. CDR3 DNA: TGTGCCTGGAGTGTTCCTAGCGGGAACTCAGATACGCAGTATTTT. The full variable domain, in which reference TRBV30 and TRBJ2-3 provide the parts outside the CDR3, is SQTIHQWPATLVQPVGSPLSLECTVEGTSNPNLYWYRQAAGRGLQLLFYSVGIGQISSEVPQNLSASRPQDRQFILSSKKLLLSDSGFYLCAWSVPSGNSDTQYFGPGTRLTVL.

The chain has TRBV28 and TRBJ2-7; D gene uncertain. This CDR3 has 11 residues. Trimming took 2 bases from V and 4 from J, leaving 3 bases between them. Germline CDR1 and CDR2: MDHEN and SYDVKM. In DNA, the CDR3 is TGTGCCAGCAGTTTAGGATACGAGCAGTACTTC. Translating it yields CASSLGYEQYF.

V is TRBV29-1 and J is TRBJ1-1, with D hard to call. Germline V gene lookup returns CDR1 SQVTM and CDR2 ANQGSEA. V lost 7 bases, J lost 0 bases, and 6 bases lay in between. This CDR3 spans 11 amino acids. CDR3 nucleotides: TGCAGCGCAGAGATGAACACTGAAGCTTTCTTT. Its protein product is CSAEMNTEAFF.

In DNA form, the CDR3 reads TGTGCCAGTAGTACCTCTAGCGGGGGCCTCTCCTACAATGAGCAGTTCTTC. It codes for CASSTSSGGLSYNEQFF. J is TRBJ2-1 and V is TRBV19, with TRBD2 matching 10 bases. The CDR3 length is 17 residues. Per germline, CDR1 LNHDA and CDR2 SQIVND (reference sequence). V shed 4 bases, J shed 0 bases, and the junction held 6 bases outside the gene matches.